This T cell receptor beta chain was recovered during a study of T cell repertoires in cytomegalovirus infection. This CDR3 spans 14 amino acids. After removal of 1 base from V and 9 bases from J, the junction contained 5 bases not matched to a gene. This clonotype came up many times. Via MiXCR, TCRdb re-called the reads, giving one row per CDR3 protein. This sample carries 630,000 or so distinct CDR3 sequences, 24% of them seen once, and the ten largest clones take around 7.6%. The chain joins TRBV12-3 or TRBV12-4 to TRBJ2-1; TRBD1 matches 8 bases. The source material was CD8+ T cells from PBMCs. The TCR comes from a human donor in good health (CMV status not recorded). Some clones in this sample may be carry-over from other donors' samples. DNA for the CDR3: TGTGCCAGCAGTTTAGATGGCGGGACAGGTGAGCAGTTCTTC. It translates to CASSLDGGTGEQFF.